Listed here is a single T cell receptor (beta chain). The data are from a study of blood T cell repertoires in COVID-19. The repertoire was sequenced with immunoSEQ multiplex PCR; TCRdb's copy has only in-frame clones and lacks some. The table records 70,000 to 90,000 clones, 88% of them present only once. Per the germline V gene, CDR1 is MGHDK and CDR2 is SYGVNS. This CDR3 is built from 14 residues. V was trimmed by 2 bases and J by 6 bases, leaving 11 bases between them. Sequenced material: peripheral blood. The chain carries TRBV25-1 and TRBJ2-1; D perhaps matches TRBD1 (5 bases). The sequence came from a human donor in a cohort sampled during active COVID-19. CDR3 nucleotides: TGTGCCAGCAGTGAACAGGGCAGGGTCAATGAGCAGTTCTTC. Translation: CASSEQGRVNEQFF.